This TCR beta chain was sequenced for a study of regulatory T cells in long-lasting Graves disease. The wider study: Patients with persistent Graves' disease had over 5 years of antithyroid drugs and persistent TSH receptor antibodies.

Time point in this sample: persistent/refractory GD, antithyroid drugs over 5 years with positive TRAb. The TCR library was made from RNA that had been extracted from PBMCs in TRIzol. Patients met American Thyroid Association criteria for Graves' disease. This clonotype was recorded a few times. With iRepertoire HTBI primers and Arm-PCR of CDR3 regions, TCR beta libraries were built. Each CDR3 protein gets one entry after TCRdb re-called the multiplex PCR reads with MiXCR. The table shows approximately 350,000 distinct CDR3 sequences, with roughly 23% occurring only once. This CDR3 has 12 amino acids. The germline V gene encodes CDR1 LGHNT and CDR2 FRNRAP. V lost 3 bases, J lost 5 bases, and 4 bases lay in between.

This TCR was recovered from a woman between 40 and 50 years old with Graves disease. The sequencing here drew on peripheral blood mononuclear cells (PBMCs), taken when the disease was refractory, from a patient treated with antithyroid drugs. J is TRBJ2-2 and V is TRBV12-5; D unclear. The CDR3 DNA reads TGTGCTAGTGGTTTAAGGACCGGGGAGCTGTTTTTT. Translation gives CASGLRTGELFF.